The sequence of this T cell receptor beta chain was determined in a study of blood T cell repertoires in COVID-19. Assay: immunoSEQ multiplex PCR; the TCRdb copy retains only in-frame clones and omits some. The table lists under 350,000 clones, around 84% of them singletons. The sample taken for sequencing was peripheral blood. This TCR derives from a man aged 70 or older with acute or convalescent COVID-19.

CDR3 loop: CASSPRDSQETQYF. In DNA form, the CDR3 reads TGTGCCAGCAGTCCCCGGGACAGCCAAGAGACCCAGTACTTC. V gene TRBV28 combines with J gene TRBJ2-5; 7 bases are a match to TRBD1. This CDR3 is built from 14 residues. V lost 5 bases to trimming and J lost 1 base; unmatched junction nucleotides: 4. Germline V lookup: CDR1 MDHEN, CDR2 SYDVKM. Full variable domain (remainder filled in from reference TRBV28 and TRBJ2-5): DVKVTQSSRYLVKRTGEKVFLECVQDMDHENMFWYRQDPGLGLRLIYFSYDVKMKEKGDIPEGYSVSREKKERFSLILESASTNQTSMYLCASSPRDSQETQYFGPGTRLLVL.